Below are 14 T cell receptor beta chains sequenced from a single sample in a study of OX40 agonist ivuxolimab in advanced cancers. The repertoire was sequenced with immunoSEQ multiplex PCR; TCRdb's copy has only in-frame clones and lacks some. The sample yields tens of thousands of clones, 75% to 90% seen once. The sequencing used CD4+ or CD8+ T cells sorted from blood, collected in a trial of the OX40 agonist ivuxolimab. All receptors derive from an adult with an advanced solid tumor such as melanoma, head and neck, liver or kidney cancer.

The V and J genes are TRBV11-2 and TRBJ2-5; 13 bases fit TRBD2. The length of the CDR3 is 16 residues. Germline V lookup: CDR1 SGHAT, CDR2 FQNNGV. V lost 3 bases to trimming and J lost 2 bases; unmatched junction nucleotides: 3. Written as DNA, the CDR3 is TGTGCCAGCAGCTTGACTAGCGGGAGGCTACAAGAGACCCAGTACTTC. Translation: CASSLTSGRLQETQYF.

A single count supports this clone. The rearrangement joins TRBV11-2 to TRBJ2-3; tentative D call: TRBD1 (6 bases). The CDR3 spans 15 residues. CDR1 and CDR2 (germline): SGHAT, FQNNGV. V was pared by 4 bases and J by 5 bases, with 16 bases between. The CDR3 region is CASSWTAVTVDTQYF. As DNA, the CDR3 is TGTGCCAGCAGCTGGACAGCGGTCACTGTAGATACGCAGTATTTT.

The J gene is TRBJ2-1, the V gene TRBV4-2; TRBD2 aligns across 15 bases. Germline CDR1 and CDR2: LGHNA and YNFKEQ. The V gene end was trimmed by 3 bases and the J gene end by 8 bases; junction bases not matched to a gene: 11. This CDR3 is built from 18 residues. The CDR3 region has the DNA TGTGCCAGCAGCCACCCCGCTTTGGGACTAGCGGGAGGCGATGAGCAGTTCTTC. Encoded protein: CASSHPALGLAGGDEQFF.

The gene calls are TRBV6-5 and TRBJ2-2; D is uncertain. The germline V and J ends were trimmed by 7 bases and 7 bases, with 10 bases remaining between them. Germline values: CDR1 MNHEY, CDR2 SVGAGI. The length of the CDR3 is 12 residues. CDR3 sequence reads: CASKGFGGELFF. DNA for the CDR3: TGTGCCAGCAAAGGGTTCGGCGGGGAGCTGTTTTTT.

The gene calls are TRBV30 and TRBJ1-6; TRBD1 might be the D (5 bases). CDR1 and CDR2 from the germline V gene are GTSNPN and SVGIG (reference sequence). The CDR3 totals 16 residues. Trimming stripped 2 bases from V and 9 bases from J, with 20 bases between. The CDR3 DNA reads as TGTGCCTGGAGTTCTCAGGGCCCAAGAGGGCGTTCACCCCTCCACTTT. Protein: CAWSSQGPRGRSPLHF.

The chain carries TRBV7-9 and TRBJ1-5; D is unresolved. Per germline, CDR1 SEHNR and CDR2 FQNEAQ (reference sequence). Trimming stripped 2 bases from V and 4 bases from J, with 6 bases between. CDR3 length: 13 amino acids. The CDR3 loop is CASSLMANQPQHF. CDR3 DNA sequence: TGTGCCAGCAGCTTAATGGCGAATCAGCCCCAGCATTTT.

The chain uses TRBV18 and TRBJ2-5; TRBD2 matches 7 bases. The length of the CDR3 is 13 residues. CDR1 is KGHSH and CDR2 is LQKENI in the germline V gene. Trimming at V came to 8 bases and at J to 1 base, leaving 4 bases not matched to a gene. In nucleotides, the CDR3 is TGTGCCAGCCAGGGCGGGAGCCAAGAGACCCAGTACTTC. It specifies CASQGGSQETQYF.

This clone appeared a few times. The CDR3 spells CASSYGFVGSYNEQFF. In nucleotides, the CDR3 is TGTGCCAGCAGTTACGGGTTCGTGGGCTCCTACAATGAGCAGTTCTTC. The V call is TRBV6-5, the J call TRBJ2-1; D remains unclear. The CDR3 is 16 amino acids. Trimming cost V 2 bases and J 0 bases, with 11 bases left between them. Germline CDR1 and CDR2: MNHEY and SVGAGI.

This clone was seen a single time. CDR3 nucleotide sequence: TGTGCCTGGCACAGAACCGACTCGACCGGGGAGCTGTTTTTT. Translating gives CAWHRTDSTGELFF. The chain links TRBV30 to TRBJ2-2; D is ambiguous. CDR3 length: 14 residues. With 5 bases removed from V and 5 bases from J, the gap between germline ends came to 15 bases. From germline, CDR1 is GTSNPN and CDR2 SVGIG (reference sequence).

The rearrangement joins TRBV11-3 to TRBJ2-1; 12 bases line up with TRBD1. The J segment lost 12 bases and the V segment lost 4 bases, leaving 10 bases of the junction unmatched. This CDR3 spans 15 amino acids. Per the germline V gene, CDR1 is SGHNT and CDR2 is YENEEA. The CDR3 sequence is CASSSGTGGISGQFF. The CDR3 bases are TGTGCCAGCAGCTCCGGGACAGGGGGCATTTCGGGGCAGTTCTTC. Based on the CDR3 plus reference TRBV11-3 and TRBJ2-1, the full variable domain is EAGVVQSPRYKIIEKKQPVAFWCNPISGHNTLYWYLQNLGQGPELLIRYENEEAVDDSQLPKDRFSAERLKGVDSTLKIQPAELGDSAVYLCASSSGTGGISGQFFGPGTRLTVL.

J is TRBJ2-3 and V is TRBV15; the D call may be TRBD1 or TRBD2 (6 bases each). V gave up 4 bases and J gave up 5 bases, with 16 bases separating them. This CDR3 region has 15 residues. CDR1 is LNHNV and CDR2 is YYDKDF in the germline V gene (reference sequence). The CDR3 loop reads CATSNRGRGGDTQYF. The CDR3 region has the DNA TGTGCCACCAGCAACCGGGGGCGAGGTGGAGATACGCAGTATTTT.

The chain combines TRBV6-1 with TRBJ2-3, with D possibly being TRBD1 or TRBD2 (5 bases each). The CDR3 has 13 amino acids. V gave up 6 bases and J gave up 0 bases, with 7 bases separating them. CDR1 is MNHNS and CDR2 is SASEGT in the germline V gene. In nucleotides, the CDR3 is TGTGCCAGCAGACGGGACAGCACAGATACGCAGTATTTT. Its protein is CASRRDSTDTQYF.

In the case of this clone: Other DNA sequences from this sample encode an identical CDR3 as well. This rearrangement joins TRBV5-1 to TRBJ2-3, with 12 bases that match TRBD2. This CDR3 has 14 amino acids. The V and J ends lost 4 bases and 5 bases, in that order; junction bases with no gene match: 2. Germline CDR1 and CDR2: SGHRS and YFSETQ. In DNA, the CDR3 is TGCGCCAGCAGCCTAGCGGGGGGGCGAGATACGCAGTATTTT. It specifies CASSLAGGRDTQYF. The full variable domain, its missing parts supplied by reference TRBV5-1 and TRBJ2-3, is KAGVTQTPRYLIKTRGQQVTLSCSPISGHRSVSWYQQTPGQGLQFLFEYFSETQRNKGNFPGRFSGRQFSNSRSEMNVSTLELGDSALYLCASSLAGGRDTQYFGPGTRLTVL.

V usage is TRBV7-3 and J usage is TRBJ2-1, with 8 bases matching TRBD1. Trimming removed 5 bases from V and 1 base from J; junction bases left unmatched: 4. The CDR3 consists of 15 residues. CDR1 and CDR2 (germline): SGHTA, FQGTGA. CDR3 residues: CASSRDRLSYNEQFF. In DNA form, the CDR3 reads TGTGCCAGCAGCCGGGACAGGCTTTCCTACAATGAGCAGTTCTTC.